The source of this T cell receptor beta chain is a study of CD8 T cells in Susac syndrome. TEMRA cells were enriched by FACS, and CD4+ and CD8+ T cells were negatively isolated. The V segment lost 4 bases and the J segment 6 bases; nucleotides outside the gene matches: 9. The CDR3 is made up of 14 amino acids. Looked up from germline, CDR1 is SQVTM and CDR2 is ANQGSEA. Random-hexamer reverse transcription was applied to roughly 0.5 to 1 ug RNA. TCR beta CDR3 was amplified by immunoSEQ multiplex PCR. This amplification extended across 54 Vbeta and 13 Jbeta segments. One entry per CDR3 protein results from TCRdb running MiXCR on the immunoSEQ multiplex PCR reads. The sample shows about 200,000 distinct CDR3 sequences, over 85% of them seen only once. Concerning this clonotype itself: Its specificity is unknown.

Study results and caveats: The TCR sequencing and HLA analysis in the study involved a relatively small number of individuals, as the study acknowledged.

Source material: CD4+ T cells from PBMCs. This TCR was recovered from a human donor in good health. The chain uses TRBV29-1 and TRBJ1-5; the match to TRBD1 covers 7 bases. This CDR3 reads CSVGAGGIGQPQHF. The CDR3 nucleotides read TGCAGCGTTGGGGCAGGGGGGATCGGTCAGCCCCAGCATTTT.